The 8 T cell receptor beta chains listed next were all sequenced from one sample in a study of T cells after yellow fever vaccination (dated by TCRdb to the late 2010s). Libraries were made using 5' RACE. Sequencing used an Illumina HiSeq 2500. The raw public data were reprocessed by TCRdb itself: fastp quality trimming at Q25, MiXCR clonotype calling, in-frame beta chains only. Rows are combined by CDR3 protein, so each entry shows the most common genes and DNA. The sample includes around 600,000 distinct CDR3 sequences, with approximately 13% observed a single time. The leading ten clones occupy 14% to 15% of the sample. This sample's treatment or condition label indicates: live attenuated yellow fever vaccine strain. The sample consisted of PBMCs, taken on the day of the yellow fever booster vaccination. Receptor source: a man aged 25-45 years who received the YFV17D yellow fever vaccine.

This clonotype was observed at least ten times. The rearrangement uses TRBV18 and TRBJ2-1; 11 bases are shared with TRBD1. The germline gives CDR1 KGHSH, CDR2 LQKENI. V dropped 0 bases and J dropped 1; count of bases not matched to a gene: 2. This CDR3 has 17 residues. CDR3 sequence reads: CASSPPGTGGSYNEQFF. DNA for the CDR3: TGTGCCAGCTCACCACCCGGGACAGGGGGGTCCTACAATGAGCAGTTCTTC.

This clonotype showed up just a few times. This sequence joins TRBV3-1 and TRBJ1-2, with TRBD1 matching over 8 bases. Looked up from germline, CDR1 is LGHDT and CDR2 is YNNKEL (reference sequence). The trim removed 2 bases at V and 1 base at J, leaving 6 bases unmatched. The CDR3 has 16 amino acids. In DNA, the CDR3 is TGTGCCAGCAGCCAATACAGGGGGAAAAATAACTATGGCTACACCTTC. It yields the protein CASSQYRGKNNYGYTF.

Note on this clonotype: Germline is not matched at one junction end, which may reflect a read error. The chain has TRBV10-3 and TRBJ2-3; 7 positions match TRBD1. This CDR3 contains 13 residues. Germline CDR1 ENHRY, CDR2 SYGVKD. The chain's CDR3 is CASRDSLTDKQYF. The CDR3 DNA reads TGTGCCTCCCGGGACAGCCTCACAGATAAGCAGTATTTT.

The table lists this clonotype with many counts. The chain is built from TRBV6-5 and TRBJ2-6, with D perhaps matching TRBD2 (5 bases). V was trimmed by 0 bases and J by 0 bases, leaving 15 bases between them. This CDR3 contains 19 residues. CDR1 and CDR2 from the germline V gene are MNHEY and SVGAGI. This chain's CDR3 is CASSYSRGQPLSGANVLTF. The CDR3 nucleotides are TGTGCCAGCAGTTACTCGAGAGGGCAGCCCCTCTCTGGGGCCAACGTCCTGACTTTC.

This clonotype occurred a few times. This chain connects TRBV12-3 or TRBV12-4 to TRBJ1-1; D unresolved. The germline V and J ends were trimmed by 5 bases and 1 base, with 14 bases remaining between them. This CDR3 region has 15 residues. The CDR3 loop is CASSTDPVGNTEAFF. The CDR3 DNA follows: TGTGCCAGCAGTACTGACCCCGTTGGGAACACTGAAGCTTTCTTT.

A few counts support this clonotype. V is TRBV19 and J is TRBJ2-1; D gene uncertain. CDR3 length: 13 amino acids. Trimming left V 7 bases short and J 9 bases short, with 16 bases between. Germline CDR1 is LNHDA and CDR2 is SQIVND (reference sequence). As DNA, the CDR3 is TGTGCCAGTACCCGAACCGGGCAAGGTGAGCAGTTCTTC. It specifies CASTRTGQGEQFF.

The CDR3 coding sequence is TGTGCCATCAGCTCATGGGAACAGGGTGAGGCTTTCTTT. Amino acid sequence: CAISSWEQGEAFF. The chain joins TRBV10-3 to TRBJ1-1; D may be TRBD1 (6 bases). V lost 6 bases, J lost 11 bases, and 19 bases lay in between. Looked up from germline, CDR1 is ENHRY and CDR2 is SYGVKD. The CDR3 covers 13 residues.

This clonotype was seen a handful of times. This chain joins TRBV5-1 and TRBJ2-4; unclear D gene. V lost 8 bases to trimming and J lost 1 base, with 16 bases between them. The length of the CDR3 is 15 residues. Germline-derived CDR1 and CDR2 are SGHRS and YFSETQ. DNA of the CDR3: TGCGCCAGGCCTCGGACGCCTGGGGCCAAAAACATTCAGTACTTC. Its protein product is CARPRTPGAKNIQYF. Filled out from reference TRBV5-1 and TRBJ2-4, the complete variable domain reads KAGVTQTPRYLIKTRGQQVTLSCSPISGHRSVSWYQQTPGQGLQFLFEYFSETQRNKGNFPGRFSGRQFSNSRSEMNVSTLELGDSALYLCARPRTPGAKNIQYFGAGTRLSVL.